The sequence of this T cell receptor (beta chain) was determined in a study of identical twins. Study-wide results and caveats: Conclusions were drawn cross-sectionally by statistical analysis, without following the same donors.

Remarks on this clonotype: Its antigen remains unknown.

One entry per CDR3 protein results from TCRdb running MiXCR on the 5' RACE reads. The data show roughly 690,000 distinct CDR3 sequences, approximately 22% seen once. There are 15 residues in the CDR3. Germline V gene lookup returns CDR1 SGHVS and CDR2 FQNEAQ. J gave up 4 bases and V 3 bases, and 6 bases lay outside the gene matches. These data were also filed under a second study, of T cells expressing NK-cell markers. That investigation notes: Within several experiments, an anti-gamma-delta TCR antibody kept the sorting limited to alpha-beta TCR T cells. For a handful of donors, these clonotypes were likewise the leading ones in the CD3+CD56-NKG2C+ fraction.

V and J are TRBV7-8 and TRBJ2-1; TRBD2 matches at 7 bases. The sequenced material came from PBMCs. The receptor was isolated from a woman between 18 and 30 years old in good health. CDR3 region: CASSFSGAVYNEQFF. CDR3 in DNA: TGTGCCAGCAGCTTCAGCGGGGCAGTGTACAATGAGCAGTTCTTC.